The 23 T cell receptor beta chains below come from one sample, sequenced in a study of T-cell reconstitution after alpha-beta-depleted transplantation in children. Unique molecular identifiers tagged the TCRbeta library. Via MiXCR, TCRdb re-called the PCR reads, giving one row per CDR3 protein. The sample holds about 600,000 distinct CDR3 sequences; 23% are singletons and the top ten take 12% to 15%. The material was PBMCs, mostly from graft donor cells, obtained 360 days after TCRalphabeta/CD19-depleted stem cell transplant. The receptors come from a boy younger than two who had a stem cell transplant for acute myeloid leukemia, so the T cells may come from the graft donor.

This clonotype was detected only a few times. The chain joins TRBV5-1 to TRBJ2-5; D ambiguous. Trimming pared 4 bases from V and 0 bases from J, leaving 16 bases between. In germline, CDR1 is SGHRS, CDR2 YFSETQ. The CDR3 is 16 amino acids. The DNA for the CDR3 is TGCGCCAGCAGCCTACCTCGTGGTATTAACCAAGAGACCCAGTACTTC. Translated, it gives CASSLPRGINQETQYF.

This clonotype showed up many times. The gene calls are TRBV5-1 and TRBJ2-4; 8 bases map to TRBD1. This CDR3 is built from 15 residues. V dropped 0 bases and J dropped 6; count of bases not matched to a gene: 5. CDR1 is SGHRS, CDR2 YFSETQ, per germline. Written as DNA, the CDR3 is TGCGCCAGCAGCTTGGGAGGGACAGGAAGAAACATTCAGTACTTC. Translation: CASSLGGTGRNIQYF.

Many counts were recorded for this clonotype. J is TRBJ2-1 and V is TRBV15, with 8 nucleotides matching TRBD2. This CDR3 spans 16 amino acids. With 5 bases clipped from V and 2 bases from J, the junction kept 8 bases outside the gene matches. Per the germline V gene, CDR1 is LNHNV and CDR2 is YYDKDF (reference sequence). CDR3 amino acids: CATSSPKRGTYNEQFF. CDR3 DNA: TGTGCCACCAGCTCGCCAAAGCGGGGGACCTACAATGAGCAGTTCTTC.

This clonotype was seen only a few times. The chain is built from TRBV6-5 and TRBJ2-2; D is possibly TRBD1 or TRBD2 (5 bases each). Germline CDR1 reads MNHEY; CDR2 reads SVGAGI. This CDR3 is built from 16 residues. V was shortened by 0 bases and J by 4 bases, with 12 bases between the two germline ends. CDR3: CASSYSGPPGTGELFF. In nucleotides, the CDR3 is TGTGCCAGCAGTTACTCGGGACCCCCGGGCACCGGGGAGCTGTTTTTT.

This clonotype was detected ten times or more. V is TRBV12-3 or TRBV12-4 and J is TRBJ1-3; D gene uncertain. This CDR3 has 20 amino acids. V dropped 5 bases and J dropped 2 bases, with 28 bases sitting between them. The CDR3 DNA follows: TGTGCCAGCAGTCTCCTAGGAGGGAACGGGGTCTCCCTAACTGGAAACACCATATATTTT. It encodes CASSLLGGNGVSLTGNTIYF.

The CDR3 loop reads CSASGPVTDTQYF. The CDR3 DNA reads TGCAGTGCTAGCGGCCCCGTCACAGATACGCAGTATTTT. V gene TRBV20-1 combines with J gene TRBJ2-3; D not certain. The germline V gene encodes CDR1 DFQATT and CDR2 SNEGSKA (reference sequence). CDR3 length equals 13 residues. Trimming removed 3 bases at V and 2 bases at J, with 9 bases between.

V and J are TRBV23-1 and TRBJ2-7; D may correspond to TRBD1 or TRBD2 (5 bases each). TRBV23-1 is reported as an ORF; its role is uncertain. V was trimmed by 4 bases and J by 5 bases, leaving 27 bases between them. The CDR3 contains 18 residues. DNA for the CDR3: TGCGCCAGCAGTCCGAGGACACGGGAACCCGGAACGGATAACGAGCAGTACTTC. It encodes CASSPRTREPGTDNEQYF.

The J gene is TRBJ2-5, the V gene TRBV7-6, with a possible D match to TRBD2 (6 bases). The V end lost 5 bases, the J end lost 7 bases, and 11 bases lay between the germline ends. The CDR3 is 12 amino acids. The germline CDR1 and CDR2 sequences are SGHVS and FNYEAQ. The CDR3 region is CASSPREGTQYF. Here the CDR3 DNA reads TGTGCCAGCAGCCCGCGGGAAGGGACCCAGTACTTC.

This clonotype was seen a few times. The rearrangement uses TRBV2 and TRBJ1-5, with a tentative D call TRBD1 (6 bases). V lost 6 bases to trimming and J lost 5 bases, with 11 bases between them. The CDR3 extends over 13 amino acids. Germline V gene lookup returns CDR1 SNHLY and CDR2 FYNNEI. The CDR3 coding sequence is TGTGCCAGCAGAGGGGGGGGTCATCAGCCCCAGCATTTT. Protein sequence: CASRGGGHQPQHF.

The rearrangement joins TRBV28 to TRBJ2-5; unclear D gene. Germline values: CDR1 MDHEN, CDR2 SYDVKM. The V gene lost 3 bases and the J gene lost 5 bases, with 10 bases spanning the gap. CDR3 length: 13 amino acids. As DNA, the CDR3 is TGTGCCAGCAGTTTGGTTAATCGGGAGACCCAGTACTTC. Translating it yields CASSLVNRETQYF.

The chain has TRBV20-1 and TRBJ1-5; maybe TRBD1 (5 bases). Germline CDR1 is DFQATT and CDR2 is SNEGSKA (reference sequence). The V end was cut by 3 bases, the J end by 2 bases, with 17 bases between. CDR3 size: 16 residues. For the CDR3, the DNA is TGCAGTGCTAGGGCGAGGGTCAGGGTACGCAATCAGCCCCAGCATTTT. Protein product: CSARARVRVRNQPQHF.

The gene calls are TRBV3-1 and TRBJ2-7; D gene uncertain. CDR3 length: 13 amino acids. Deletions cut 1 base from V and 3 bases from J, with 7 bases between. Germline V CDR1 and CDR2: LGHDT, YNNKEL (reference sequence). The CDR3 DNA follows: TGTGCCAGCAGCCAAGGTAACAACTACGAGCAGTACGTC. Translated: CASSQGNNYEQYV.

This clonotype was counted a few times. V and J are TRBV7-9 and TRBJ1-2; 9 bases map to TRBD1. Trimming took 4 bases from V and 4 from J; bases not matched to a gene: 13. Germline-derived CDR1 and CDR2 are SEHNR and FQNEAQ (reference sequence). The CDR3 totals 17 residues. CDR3 sequence reads: CASSSDRGPSSVYGYTF. The CDR3 DNA is TGTGCCAGCAGCTCGGACAGGGGTCCCTCGTCAGTCTATGGCTACACCTTC.

This chain uses TRBV6-1 with TRBJ2-1, with 8 bases that match TRBD2. This CDR3 contains 15 residues. Germline trimming cut 4 bases from V and 2 bases from J; bases unmatched to any gene: 4. Germline V CDR1 and CDR2: MNHNS, SASEGT. CDR3 sequence reads: CASSVELAAYNEQFF. The CDR3 nucleotides read TGTGCCAGCAGTGTGGAACTAGCGGCCTACAATGAGCAGTTCTTC.

The chain uses TRBV7-9 and TRBJ1-4, with 8 bases that match TRBD1. Germline CDR1 and CDR2: SEHNR and FQNEAQ (reference sequence). The V gene end was trimmed by 0 bases and the J gene end by 13 bases; junction bases not matched to a gene: 13. The CDR3 totals 16 residues. CDR3 sequence reads: CASSLAQGQATGGLFF. In nucleotides, the CDR3 is TGTGCCAGCAGCTTAGCGCAAGGGCAGGCAACAGGGGGACTGTTTTTT. Looking up the rest from reference TRBV7-9 and TRBJ1-4 gives the full variable domain: DTGVSQNPRHKITKRGQNVTFRCDPISEHNRLYWYRQTLGQGPEFLTYFQNEAQLEKSRLLSDRFSAERPKGSFSTLEIQRTEQGDSAMYLCASSLAQGQATGGLFFGSGTQLSVL.

With regard to this clonotype: A read error may account for a junction end that differs from germline. This chain connects TRBV3-1 to TRBJ2-2; no clear D. The CDR3 is 17 residues long. Germline values: CDR1 LGHDT, CDR2 YNNKEL (reference sequence). In nucleotides, the CDR3 is TGTGCCAGCAGCCTCGGCCATCCCCCTTCGAACGCCGGGGAGCTGTTTTTT. Residues: CASSLGHPPSNAGELFF.

The CDR3 region has the DNA TGCAGTGCGGCAGGGGTTGTAGATACGCAGTATTTT. Amino acid sequence: CSAAGVVDTQYF. This chain connects TRBV20-1 to TRBJ2-3; a weak D match, TRBD1 (6 bases). This CDR3 comprises 12 residues. The germline V gene has CDR1 DFQATT and CDR2 SNEGSKA (reference sequence). V lost 6 bases, J lost 5 bases, and 12 bases lay in between.

This clonotype was seen a few times. The CDR3 spells CASAWTEDRKFF. Here the CDR3 DNA reads TGTGCCAGCGCGTGGACGGAGGACAGAAAGTTCTTC. The chain has TRBV25-1 and TRBJ2-1; maybe TRBD1 (6 bases). The CDR3 is 12 amino acids. Between the trimmed V and J ends, which lost 8 bases and 14 bases, there was a span of 19 bases. Germline-derived CDR1 and CDR2 are MGHDK and SYGVNS.

This clonotype was counted many times. The rearrangement links TRBV27 to TRBJ2-7, with TRBD1 matching 9 bases. The CDR3 loop spans 15 amino acids. Germline CDR1 is MNHEY and CDR2 is SMNVEV (reference sequence). Germline trimming cut 6 bases from V and 0 bases from J; bases unmatched to any gene: 6. This CDR3 is CASSHRGPSSYEQYF. Written as DNA, the CDR3 is TGTGCCAGCAGCCACAGGGGGCCGAGCTCCTACGAGCAGTACTTC.

In its sample, this clonotype was seen a few times. This chain links TRBV20-1 with TRBJ1-1, with D unclear. Trimming removed 0 bases at V and 4 bases at J, with 6 bases between. Germline V lookup: CDR1 DFQATT, CDR2 SNEGSKA (reference sequence). There are 12 residues in the CDR3. The CDR3 sequence is CSARDPFTEAFF. As DNA, the CDR3 is TGCAGTGCTAGAGACCCTTTCACTGAAGCTTTCTTT.

This clonotype appeared many times. The CDR3 coding sequence is TGTGCCATCAGTGAGTCGGTAAGCGGGGGGGCGTACGAGCAGTACTTC. This encodes CAISESVSGGAYEQYF. This chain links TRBV10-3 with TRBJ2-7; 10 bases align to TRBD2. The CDR3 totals 16 residues. The germline CDR1 and CDR2 sequences are ENHRY and SYGVKD. V was clipped by 0 bases and J by 4 bases; unmatched bases: 6.

This clonotype was seen a few times. The chain has TRBV28 and TRBJ2-2, with D possibly called TRBD1 or TRBD2 (5 bases each). Trimming cost V 9 bases and J 1 base, with 18 bases left between them. Germline V lookup: CDR1 MDHEN, CDR2 SYDVKM. CDR3 length: 16 amino acids. CDR3 bases: TGTGCCAGGTTCGTCGCTATGGGGGTGAACACCGGGGAGCTGTTTTTT. This translates into CARFVAMGVNTGELFF.

This clonotype showed up just a few times. The chain couples TRBV6-5 to TRBJ1-1, with a tentative D call TRBD1 (6 bases). V was trimmed by 2 bases and J by 4 bases, leaving 11 bases between them. The CDR3 length is 14 residues. Germline V gives CDR1 MNHEY, CDR2 SVGAGI. CDR3 nucleotide sequence: TGTGCCAGCAGTTACGAGACAGGAGGCACTGAAGCTTTCTTT. This translates into CASSYETGGTEAFF.